The following is a TCR beta chain sequence with its context. This entry is derived from a study of shared clonotypes between healthy human individuals. Clones were sequenced by immunoSEQ multiplex PCR, and TCRdb holds only the in-frame ones, with some missing. The sample yields about 470,000 clones, 79% seen once. CDR3 size: 14 residues. Germline values: CDR1 SGHTA, CDR2 FQGNSA. Trimming took off 0 bases at V and 5 bases at J, with 9 bases between the two ends. The TCR originated in a woman aged 40-49 years in good health. Some clones in this sample may be carry-over from other donors' samples. The rearrangement uses TRBV7-2 and TRBJ2-3; maybe TRBD1 (6 bases). The specimen sequenced was PBMCs. CDR3 bases: TGTGCCAGCAGCTTAGCAGCCAGGGGAGATACGCAGTATTTT. It yields the protein CASSLAARGDTQYF.